This T cell receptor beta chain stems from a study of T cells in Graves' hyperthyroidism and ophthalmopathy. Across the study: Peripheral blood was drawn at first diagnosis, prior to all treatment. Study-wide findings and caveats: Prediction of ophthalmopathy progression came a median roughly 7.1 months pre-onset.

This clonotype has a count of ten or more. Its specificity is unknown. Authors of the study amplified TCR beta CDR3 regions from RNA transcripts. A first-round RT-PCR of the TCR CDR3 used the HTBI primer set. From the multiplex PCR reads, TCRdb called clonotypes with MiXCR, one entry per CDR3 protein. The sample includes fewer than 650,000 distinct CDR3 sequences, approximately 15% seen only once; the top ten take roughly 5.7%. From germline, CDR1 is DFQATT and CDR2 SNEGSKA (reference sequence). Germline trimming cut 5 bases from V and 5 bases from J; bases unmatched to any gene: 8. The CDR3 runs to 13 residues.

The chain recombines TRBV20-1 with TRBJ1-1, with TRBD1 matching over 7 bases. Sample: blood. The clonotype originates from a woman between 25 and 40 years old with Graves' hyperthyroidism that later progressed to Graves' ophthalmopathy. The CDR3 reads CSAQGGGGTEAFF. The CDR3 coding sequence is TGCAGTGCTCAGGGGGGGGGAGGAACTGAAGCTTTCTTT.